This T cell receptor (beta chain) was obtained from a study of cytomegalovirus exposure and HLA in healthy donors. In the case of this clone: Its antigen is not identified.

General study findings and limits: CMV serostatus was the sole immune exposure data available. A missense DCLRE1C variant was associated with V- and J-gene trimming of TCR beta chains in a later analysis, and an independent cohort replicated the association.

The CDR3 consists of 15 residues. Trimming at V came to 6 bases and at J to 2 bases, leaving 6 bases not matched to a gene. Germline V CDR1 and CDR2: MNHNS, SASEGT. The PCR ran on 60 Vbeta and 13 Jbeta primers. TCRdb's table, derived via immunoSEQ multiplex PCR, lists solely in-frame clones and lacks some. The sample records approximately 140,000 clones, roughly 80% being singletons. Input material: PBMCs. The chain joins TRBV6-1 to TRBJ2-3; 9 nucleotides align to TRBD1. The receptor's source is a female donor in good health and CMV-seronegative. The CDR3 reads CASSAGTGNTDTQYF. CDR3 bases: TGTGCCAGCAGCGCCGGGACAGGGAACACAGATACGCAGTATTTT.